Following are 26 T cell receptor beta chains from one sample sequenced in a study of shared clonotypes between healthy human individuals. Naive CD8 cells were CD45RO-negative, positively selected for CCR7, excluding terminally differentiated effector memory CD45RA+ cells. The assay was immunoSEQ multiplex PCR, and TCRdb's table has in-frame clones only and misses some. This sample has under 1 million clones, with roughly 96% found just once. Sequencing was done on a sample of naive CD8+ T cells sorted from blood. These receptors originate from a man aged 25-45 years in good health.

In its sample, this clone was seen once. The CDR3 region is CASSPGGVRSNQPQHF. The CDR3 DNA reads as TGTGCCAGCAGTCCGGGGGGGGTAAGGAGCAATCAGCCCCAGCATTTT. The gene calls are TRBV27 and TRBJ1-5, with a weak D call TRBD1 (5 bases). CDR1 is MNHEY, CDR2 SMNVEV, per germline (reference sequence). V gave up 5 bases and J gave up 1 base, with 15 bases separating them. CDR3 length: 16 amino acids.

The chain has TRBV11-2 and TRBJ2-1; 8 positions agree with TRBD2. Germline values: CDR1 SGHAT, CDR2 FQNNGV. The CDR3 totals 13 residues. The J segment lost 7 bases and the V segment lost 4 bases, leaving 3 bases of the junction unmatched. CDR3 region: CASSSGLVNEQFF. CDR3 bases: TGTGCCAGCAGCTCGGGACTAGTAAATGAGCAGTTCTTC.

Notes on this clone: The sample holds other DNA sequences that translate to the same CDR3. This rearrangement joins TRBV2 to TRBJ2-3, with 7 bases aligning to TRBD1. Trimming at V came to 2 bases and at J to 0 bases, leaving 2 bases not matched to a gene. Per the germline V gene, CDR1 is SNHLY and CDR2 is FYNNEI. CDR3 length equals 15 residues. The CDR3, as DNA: TGTGCCAGCAGTGAATGGACAGGAAGCACAGATACGCAGTATTTT. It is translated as CASSEWTGSTDTQYF.

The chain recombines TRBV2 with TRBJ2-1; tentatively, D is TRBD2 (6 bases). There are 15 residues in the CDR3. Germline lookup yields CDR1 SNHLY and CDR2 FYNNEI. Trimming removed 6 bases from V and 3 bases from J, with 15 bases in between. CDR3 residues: CASRGLAENYNEQFF. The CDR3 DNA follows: TGTGCCAGCAGGGGGTTAGCGGAGAACTACAATGAGCAGTTCTTC.

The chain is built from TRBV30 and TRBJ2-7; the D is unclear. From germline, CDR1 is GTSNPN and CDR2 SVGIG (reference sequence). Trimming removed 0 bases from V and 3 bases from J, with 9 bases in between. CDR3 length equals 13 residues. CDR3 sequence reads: CAWSVGRVYEQYF. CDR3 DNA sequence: TGTGCCTGGAGTGTAGGACGGGTCTACGAGCAGTACTTC.

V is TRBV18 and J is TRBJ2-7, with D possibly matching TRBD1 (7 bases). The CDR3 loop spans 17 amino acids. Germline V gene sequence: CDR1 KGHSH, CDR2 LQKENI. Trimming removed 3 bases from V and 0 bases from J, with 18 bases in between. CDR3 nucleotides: TGTGCCAGCTCACCGGAGGGGGGACAGAGATCCTCCTACGAGCAGTACTTC. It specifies CASSPEGGQRSSYEQYF. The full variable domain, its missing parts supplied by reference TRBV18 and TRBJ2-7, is NAGVMQNPRHLVRRRGQEARLRCSPMKGHSHVYWYRQLPEEGLKFMVYLQKENIIDESGMPKERFSAEFPKEGPSILRIQQVVRGDSAAYFCASSPEGGQRSSYEQYFGPGTRLTVT.

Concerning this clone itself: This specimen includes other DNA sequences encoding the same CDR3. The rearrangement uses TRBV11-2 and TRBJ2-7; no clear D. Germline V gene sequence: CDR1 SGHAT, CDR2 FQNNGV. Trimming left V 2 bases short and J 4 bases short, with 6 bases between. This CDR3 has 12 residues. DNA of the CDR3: TGTGCCAGCAGCTTAATGGGGTACGAGCAGTACTTC. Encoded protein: CASSLMGYEQYF.

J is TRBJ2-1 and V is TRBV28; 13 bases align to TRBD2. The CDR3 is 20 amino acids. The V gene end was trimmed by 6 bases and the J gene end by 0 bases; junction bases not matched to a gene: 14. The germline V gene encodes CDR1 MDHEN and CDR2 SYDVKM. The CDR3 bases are TGTGCCAGCAGCCCCCGGACTAGCGGGAGCTCCCTTTACTCCTACAATGAGCAGTTCTTC. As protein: CASSPRTSGSSLYSYNEQFF.

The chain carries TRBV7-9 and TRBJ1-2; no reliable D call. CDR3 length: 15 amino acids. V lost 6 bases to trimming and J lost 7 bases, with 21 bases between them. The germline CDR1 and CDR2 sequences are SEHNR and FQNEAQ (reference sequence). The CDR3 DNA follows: TGTGCCAGCAGGTCGGAACAGCGGATCCTCGGTGGCTACACCTTC. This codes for CASRSEQRILGGYTF.

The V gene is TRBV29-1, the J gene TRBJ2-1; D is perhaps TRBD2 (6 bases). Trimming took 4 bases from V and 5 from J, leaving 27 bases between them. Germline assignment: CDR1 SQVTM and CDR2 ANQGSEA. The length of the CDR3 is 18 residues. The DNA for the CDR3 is TGCAGCGTTGTTGGCCCCTTGGGCGGGACCTTTTCCCACAATGAGCAGTTCTTC. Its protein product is CSVVGPLGGTFSHNEQFF.

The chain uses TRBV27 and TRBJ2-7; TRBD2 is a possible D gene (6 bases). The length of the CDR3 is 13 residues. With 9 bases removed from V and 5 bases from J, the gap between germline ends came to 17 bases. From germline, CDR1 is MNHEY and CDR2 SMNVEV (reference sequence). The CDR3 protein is CASAGTHRDEQYF. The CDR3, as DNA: TGTGCCAGTGCCGGGACTCATCGTGACGAGCAGTACTTC.

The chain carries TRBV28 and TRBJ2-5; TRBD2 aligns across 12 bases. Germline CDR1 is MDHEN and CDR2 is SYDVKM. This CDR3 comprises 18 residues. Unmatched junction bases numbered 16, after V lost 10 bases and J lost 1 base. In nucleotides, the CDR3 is TGTGCCACCACGGCCCCGGGACTAGCGGGCCCGATCCAAGAGACCCAGTACTTC. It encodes CATTAPGLAGPIQETQYF.

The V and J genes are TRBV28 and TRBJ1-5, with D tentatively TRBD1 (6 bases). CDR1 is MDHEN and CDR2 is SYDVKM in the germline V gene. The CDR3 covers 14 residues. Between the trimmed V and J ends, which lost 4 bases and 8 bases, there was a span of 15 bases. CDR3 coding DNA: TGTGCCAGCAGTTCCCTCGACAGGTTCGAGCCCCAGCATTTT. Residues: CASSSLDRFEPQHF. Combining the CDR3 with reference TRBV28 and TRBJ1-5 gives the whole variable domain DVKVTQSSRYLVKRTGEKVFLECVQDMDHENMFWYRQDPGLGLRLIYFSYDVKMKEKGDIPEGYSVSREKKERFSLILESASTNQTSMYLCASSSLDRFEPQHFGDGTRLSIL.

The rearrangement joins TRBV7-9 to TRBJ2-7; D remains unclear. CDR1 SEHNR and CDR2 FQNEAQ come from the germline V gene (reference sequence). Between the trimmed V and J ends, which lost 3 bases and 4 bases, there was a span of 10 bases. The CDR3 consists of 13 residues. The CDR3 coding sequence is TGTGCCAGCAGCTTCTCGGAAGCGTACGAGCAGTACTTC. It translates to CASSFSEAYEQYF.

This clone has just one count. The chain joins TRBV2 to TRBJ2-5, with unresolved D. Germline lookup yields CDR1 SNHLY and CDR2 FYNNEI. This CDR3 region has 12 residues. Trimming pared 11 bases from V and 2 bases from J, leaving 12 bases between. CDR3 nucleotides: TGTGCCTCGGCTGGCAGACAAGAGACCCAGTACTTC. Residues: CASAGRQETQYF. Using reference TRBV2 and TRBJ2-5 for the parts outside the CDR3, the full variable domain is EPEVTQTPSHQVTQMGQEVILRCVPISNHLYFYWYRQILGQKVEFLVSFYNNEISEKSEIFDDQFSVERPDGSNFTLKIRSTKLEDSAMYFCASAGRQETQYFGPGTRLLVL.

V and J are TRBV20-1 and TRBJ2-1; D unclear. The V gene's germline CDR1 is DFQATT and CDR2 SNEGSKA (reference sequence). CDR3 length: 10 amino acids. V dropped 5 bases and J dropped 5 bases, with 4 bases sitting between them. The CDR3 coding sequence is TGCAGTGCTTGGAACAATGAGCAGTTCTTC. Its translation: CSAWNNEQFF.

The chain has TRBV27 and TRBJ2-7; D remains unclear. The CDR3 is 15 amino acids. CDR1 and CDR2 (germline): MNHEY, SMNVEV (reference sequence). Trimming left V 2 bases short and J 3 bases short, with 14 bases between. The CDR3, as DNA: TGTGCCAGCAGTTTACAGCTGTCGGTGAGCTACGAGCAGTACTTC. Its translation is CASSLQLSVSYEQYF.

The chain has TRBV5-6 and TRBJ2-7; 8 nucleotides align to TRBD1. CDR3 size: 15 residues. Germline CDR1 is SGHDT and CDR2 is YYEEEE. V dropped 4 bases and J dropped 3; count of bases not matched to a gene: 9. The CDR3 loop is CASSRRTGRSYEQYF. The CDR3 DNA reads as TGTGCCAGCAGCCGACGGACAGGGCGCAGCTACGAGCAGTACTTC.

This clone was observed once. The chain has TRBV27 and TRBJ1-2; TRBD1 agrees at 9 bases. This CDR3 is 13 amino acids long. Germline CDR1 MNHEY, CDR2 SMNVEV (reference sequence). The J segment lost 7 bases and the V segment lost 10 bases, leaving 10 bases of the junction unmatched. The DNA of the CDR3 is TGTGCCACAGGACAGGGGCCCGCCTTTGGCTACACCTTC. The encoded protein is CATGQGPAFGYTF.

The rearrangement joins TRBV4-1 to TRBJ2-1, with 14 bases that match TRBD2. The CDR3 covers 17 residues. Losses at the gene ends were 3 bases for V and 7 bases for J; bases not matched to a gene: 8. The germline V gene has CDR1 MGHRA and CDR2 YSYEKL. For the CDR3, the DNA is TGCGCCAGCAGCCATAGACTAGCGGGAGGGCCGTGGAATGAGCAGTTCTTC. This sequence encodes CASSHRLAGGPWNEQFF.

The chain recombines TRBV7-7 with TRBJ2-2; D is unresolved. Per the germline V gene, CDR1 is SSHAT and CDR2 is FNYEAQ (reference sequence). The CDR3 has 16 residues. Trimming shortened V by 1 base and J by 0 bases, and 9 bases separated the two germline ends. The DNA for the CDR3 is TGTGCCAGCAGCTTAGAGGGCGGTGCGAACACCGGGGAGCTGTTTTTT. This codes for CASSLEGGANTGELFF.

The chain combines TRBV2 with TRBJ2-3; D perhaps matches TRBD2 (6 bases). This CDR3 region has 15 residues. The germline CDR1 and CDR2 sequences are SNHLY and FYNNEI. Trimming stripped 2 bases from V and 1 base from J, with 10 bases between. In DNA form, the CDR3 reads TGTGCCAGCAGTGAATGGGACTCAGGCACAGATACGCAGTATTTT. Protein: CASSEWDSGTDTQYF.

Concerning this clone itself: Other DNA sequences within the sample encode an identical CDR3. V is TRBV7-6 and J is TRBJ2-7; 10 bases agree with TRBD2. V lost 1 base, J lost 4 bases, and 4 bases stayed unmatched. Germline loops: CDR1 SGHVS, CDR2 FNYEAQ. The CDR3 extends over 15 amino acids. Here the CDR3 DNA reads TGTGCCAGCAGCTTAGGGGCTAGCGGGAGTTACGAGCAGTACTTC. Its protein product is CASSLGASGSYEQYF.

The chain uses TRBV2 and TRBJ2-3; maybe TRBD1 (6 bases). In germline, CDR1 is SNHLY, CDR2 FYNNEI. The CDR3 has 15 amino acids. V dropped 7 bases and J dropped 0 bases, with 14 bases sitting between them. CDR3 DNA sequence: TGTGCCAGCACCAAAGGGGGAAGCAGCACAGATACGCAGTATTTT. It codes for CASTKGGSSTDTQYF.

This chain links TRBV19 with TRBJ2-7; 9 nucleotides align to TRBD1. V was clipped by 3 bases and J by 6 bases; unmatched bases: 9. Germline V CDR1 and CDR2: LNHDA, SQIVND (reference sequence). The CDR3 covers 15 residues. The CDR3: CASSMEWTGAFEQYF. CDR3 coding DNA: TGTGCCAGTAGTATGGAGTGGACAGGGGCCTTCGAGCAGTACTTC. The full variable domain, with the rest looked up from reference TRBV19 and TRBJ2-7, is DGGITQSPKYLFRKEGQNVTLSCEQNLNHDAMYWYRQDPGQGLRLIYYSQIVNDFQKGDIAEGYSVSREKKESFPLTVTSAQKNPTAFYLCASSMEWTGAFEQYFGPGTRLTVT.

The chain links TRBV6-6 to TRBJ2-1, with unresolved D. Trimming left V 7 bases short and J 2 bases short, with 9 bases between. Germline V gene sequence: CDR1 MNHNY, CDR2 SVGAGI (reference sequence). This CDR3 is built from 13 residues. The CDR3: CASTPGPYNEQFF. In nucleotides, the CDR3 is TGTGCCAGCACCCCCGGGCCCTACAATGAGCAGTTCTTC.